This T cell receptor beta chain was recorded in a study of blood T cells in healthy people across ages. Across the whole study: In model experiments, template switching was able to capture about one barcoded beta molecule for every two T cells that were present. Whole-study results and caveats: Naive T cell percentage by flow cytometry tracked strongly with beta diversity. While age rose, TCR beta diversity per million T cells dropped in a roughly linear way.

The CDR3 is 13 residues long. The second PCR ran roughly 7 to 11 cycles with a sample-barcoded 5' primer and J-beta primers. One entry per CDR3 protein, called by TCRdb with MiXCR from the 5' RACE reads. The data show 1,500,000 or so distinct CDR3 sequences, less than 45% seen once. About 10 milliliters of peripheral blood were drawn from each donor into EDTA-treated tubes. Comment on this clonotype: Its target is not known.

The sequence derives from a woman younger than 30 in good health. The chain joins TRBV21-1 to TRBJ1-2. TRBV21-1 is listed as a pseudogene. Sequenced: blood. The DNA of the CDR3 is TGTGCCAGCGGTCAAAGGGGTGATTATGGCTACACCTTC. Translated, it gives CASGQRGDYGYTF.